Detailed here is one T cell receptor beta chain. Antigen unknown. The sample is drawn from a study of cytomegalovirus exposure and HLA in healthy donors. The PCR contained 60 Vbeta and 13 Jbeta primers. Data came from immunoSEQ multiplex PCR; TCRdb stores just in-frame clones and leaves some out. This specimen shows about 200,000 clones; the ten leading clones hold 0.65% to 0.75%. Study results and limitations: The study flagged about 160 TCR beta chains as cytomegalovirus-associated. Association with HLA alleles at 0.05 false discovery rate was found for about 17,000 TCR beta sequences in a later analysis. A later analysis found that most CMV-associated TCR beta chains appeared HLA-restricted.

The TCR sequence derives from a boy younger than 18 in good health and CMV-seronegative. The material sequenced was PBMCs.

CDR3 nucleotides: TGTGCCAGTAGACAACCGCCCGACAAGAATCCGAACACTGAAGCTTTCTTT. Amino acids: CASRQPPDKNPNTEAFF. The chain has TRBV19 and TRBJ1-1; D remains ambiguous. The CDR3 totals 17 residues. CDR1 is LNHDA, CDR2 SQIVND, per germline (reference sequence). V was cut by 6 bases and J by 1 base, with 21 bases left in between.